This entry is about one T cell receptor beta chain. Its specificity is not known. This CDR3 has 15 amino acids. Unmatched junction bases numbered 3, after V lost 2 bases and J lost 2 bases. Germline loops: CDR1 MDHEN, CDR2 SYDVKM. The sample comes from a study of cytomegalovirus exposure and HLA in healthy donors. Study-level results: In vitro testing confirmed a few CMV-associated chains as specific for CMV antigens. The authors listed about 170 TCR beta chains as cytomegalovirus-associated.

It was the approximately 110-subject validation cohort, separate from the roughly 700-subject first cohort, to which the donors belonged. Profiled with immunoSEQ multiplex PCR; TCRdb holds only in-frame clones, not every one. The sample holds approximately 150,000 clones; about 89% are singletons and the top ten take around 3.1%. The sample consisted of PBMCs. The clonotype was recovered from a woman in her late teens or twenties in good health and CMV-seropositive. V and J are TRBV28 and TRBJ2-5; TRBD2 agrees at 9 bases. The CDR3 sequence is CASSLKLAGQETQYF. CDR3 coding DNA: TGTGCCAGCAGTTTAAAGCTAGCGGGACAAGAGACCCAGTACTTC.